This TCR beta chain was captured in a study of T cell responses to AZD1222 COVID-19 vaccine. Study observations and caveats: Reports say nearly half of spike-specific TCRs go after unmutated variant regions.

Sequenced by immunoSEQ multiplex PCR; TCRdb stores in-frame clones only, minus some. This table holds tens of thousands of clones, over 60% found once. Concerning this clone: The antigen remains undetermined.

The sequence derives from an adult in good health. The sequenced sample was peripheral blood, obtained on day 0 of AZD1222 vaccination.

The CDR3 loop is CASNRPGLEADTQYF. Here the CDR3 DNA reads TGTGCCAGTAACCGACCGGGACTAGAAGCAGATACGCAGTATTTT. This chain connects TRBV19 to TRBJ2-3; 8 nucleotides line up with TRBD2. This CDR3 comprises 15 residues. Germline V lookup: CDR1 LNHDA, CDR2 SQIVND (reference sequence). Trimming cost V 7 bases and J 4 bases; bases outside gene matches: 10.